Listed here are 26 T cell receptor beta chains from one sample, sequenced in a study of cytotoxic CD8 clonotypes in ibrutinib-treated CLL. Assay: immunoSEQ multiplex PCR; the TCRdb copy retains only in-frame clones and omits some. The table has 250,000 to 350,000 clones, roughly four fifths seen once. The sequences come from PBMCs, collected at disease progression, from a patient treated with ibrutinib. The receptors shown here come from a human donor with chronic lymphocytic leukemia.

V and J are TRBV6-5 and TRBJ1-1, with D possibly matching TRBD1 (5 bases). This CDR3 region has 12 residues. Trimming removed 6 bases at V and 1 base at J, with 6 bases between. Germline CDR1 MNHEY, CDR2 SVGAGI. The CDR3 protein is CASSTGNTEAFF. Written as DNA, the CDR3 is TGTGCCAGCAGCACAGGGAACACTGAAGCTTTCTTT.

This clone is a singleton in its sample. The chain recombines TRBV5-1 with TRBJ2-7; possibly TRBD1 or TRBD2 for D (5 bases each). V lost 0 bases and J lost 0, with 10 bases in between. The germline CDR1 and CDR2 sequences are SGHRS and YFSETQ. The CDR3 length is 15 residues. The CDR3 DNA sequence: TGCGCCAGCAGCTTGGTAGGGGAGCTCTCCTACGAGCAGTACTTC. It specifies CASSLVGELSYEQYF.

The V gene is TRBV4-1, the J gene TRBJ2-1; 11 bases are shared with TRBD2. J lost 10 bases, V lost 0 bases, and 5 bases had no gene match. The CDR3 totals 15 residues. The germline V gene encodes CDR1 MGHRA and CDR2 YSYEKL. CDR3 nucleotide sequence: TGCGCCAGCAGCCAAGAGTCGGCTAGCGGGAGGGAGCAGTTCTTC. Translated: CASSQESASGREQFF.

The gene calls are TRBV18 and TRBJ2-6, with TRBD2 identical over 12 bases. The V gene's germline CDR1 is KGHSH and CDR2 LQKENI. The CDR3 has 18 amino acids. V was pared by 3 bases and J by 3 bases, with 6 bases of the junction left unmatched. CDR3 sequence (DNA): TGTGCCAGCTCACCGGCGACTAGCGGGAGTAGTGGGGCCAACGTCCTGACTTTC. The encoded protein is CASSPATSGSSGANVLTF.

CDR3 loop: CASGGQENEKLFF. CDR3 DNA sequence: TGTGCTAGTGGCGGACAGGAGAATGAAAAACTGTTTTTT. The chain couples TRBV12-5 to TRBJ1-4, with 7 nucleotides matching TRBD1. Germline lookup yields CDR1 LGHNT and CDR2 FRNRAP. The CDR3 is 13 residues long. Trimming cost V 6 bases and J 5 bases; bases outside gene matches: 3.

V gene TRBV7-8 combines with J gene TRBJ2-7; the D gene is possibly TRBD1 (6 bases). V lost 3 bases to trimming and J lost 6 bases, with 18 bases between them. The length of the CDR3 is 15 residues. The V gene's germline CDR1 is SGHVS and CDR2 FQNEAQ. CDR3 coding DNA: TGTGCCAGCAGCTTGGGGGTTACAGGGTTTGGCGAGCAGTACTTC. This sequence encodes CASSLGVTGFGEQYF.

This chain connects TRBV2 to TRBJ2-7; D is unresolved. The germline V and J ends were trimmed by 0 bases and 7 bases, with 16 bases remaining between them. This CDR3 has 15 amino acids. The germline CDR1 and CDR2 sequences are SNHLY and FYNNEI. CDR3 DNA: TGTGCCAGCAGTGAAGCCCTGTTTAGGCAGGAAGAGCAGTACTTC. Residues: CASSEALFRQEEQYF.

The rearrangement links TRBV7-6 to TRBJ2-7; the match to TRBD1 covers 7 bases. The V and J ends lost 5 bases and 3 bases, in that order; junction bases with no gene match: 7. The CDR3 is 14 amino acids. Germline lookup yields CDR1 SGHVS and CDR2 FNYEAQ. Here the CDR3 reads CASSPRDRVYEQYF. The CDR3, as DNA: TGTGCCAGCAGCCCAAGGGACAGAGTCTACGAGCAGTACTTC.

This clone was detected a few times. The J gene is TRBJ1-3, the V gene TRBV2; D gene uncertain. The CDR3 covers 11 residues. Germline V gene sequence: CDR1 SNHLY, CDR2 FYNNEI. Trimming took off 8 bases at V and 4 bases at J, with 6 bases between the two ends. The CDR3, as DNA: TGTGCCAGCCGAGGGGGAAACACCATATATTTT. It encodes CASRGGNTIYF.

The chain has TRBV6-5 and TRBJ2-7; TRBD2 matches at 11 bases. The CDR3 spans 15 residues. Germline V lookup: CDR1 MNHEY, CDR2 SVGAGI. The trim removed 6 bases at V and 1 base at J, leaving 5 bases unmatched. CDR3 protein: CASRASGRPSYEQYF. In DNA form, the CDR3 reads TGTGCCAGCAGGGCTAGCGGGAGGCCTTCCTACGAGCAGTACTTC.

The chain links TRBV5-4 to TRBJ2-5; 7 bases fit TRBD1. The CDR3 totals 14 residues. In germline, CDR1 is SGHNT, CDR2 YYREEE (reference sequence). Trimming at V came to 3 bases and at J to 4 bases, leaving 6 bases not matched to a gene. CDR3 residues: CASSSDRVRETQYF. The CDR3 DNA reads as TGTGCCAGCAGCTCAGACAGGGTGCGAGAGACCCAGTACTTC.

The chain has TRBV10-3 and TRBJ1-2; D uncertain. Germline CDR1 and CDR2: ENHRY and SYGVKD. V lost 2 bases, J lost 2 bases, and 6 bases lay in between. This CDR3 region has 13 residues. Here the CDR3 reads CAISEGPNYGYTF. In DNA form, the CDR3 reads TGTGCCATCAGTGAGGGGCCAAACTATGGCTACACCTTC.

The genes are TRBV10-3 and TRBJ2-5; 7 bases align to TRBD1. Germline trimming cut 4 bases from V and 2 bases from J; bases unmatched to any gene: 7. This CDR3 is 15 amino acids long. Germline V gives CDR1 ENHRY, CDR2 SYGVKD. DNA of the CDR3: TGTGCCATCAGTGTAAGGGGGCGAACTCAAGAGACCCAGTACTTC. Translation: CAISVRGRTQETQYF.

The chain has TRBV10-2 and TRBJ1-2; D ambiguous. Looked up from germline, CDR1 is WSHSY and CDR2 is SAAADI. V was shortened by 3 bases and J by 3 bases, with 8 bases between the two germline ends. The CDR3 is 13 residues long. The CDR3 bases are TGCGCCAGCAGTGACGACCTATACTATGGCTACACCTTC. This gives the protein CASSDDLYYGYTF.

The chain carries TRBV28 and TRBJ2-7; perhaps TRBD1 as D (5 bases). Trimming removed 6 bases at V and 3 bases at J, with 15 bases between. The germline V gene has CDR1 MDHEN and CDR2 SYDVKM. The CDR3 extends over 14 amino acids. The CDR3 DNA sequence: TGTGCCAGCAGCCCCAGTTGGGGCCTCTACGAGCAGTACTTC. Translating it yields CASSPSWGLYEQYF.

This chain uses TRBV10-2 with TRBJ2-7; D gene uncertain. The germline V gene has CDR1 WSHSY and CDR2 SAAADI. The CDR3 is 14 residues long. V was trimmed by 8 bases and J by 1 base, leaving 15 bases between them. As DNA, the CDR3 is TGCGCCAGCTCGGACGGAGCGCTATCCTACGAGCAGTACTTC. This codes for CASSDGALSYEQYF.

The chain is built from TRBV21-1 and TRBJ2-7; the D segment call TRBD1 is taken from the table without a DNA check. TRBV21-1 has pseudogene status. CDR3 size: 17 residues. CDR3 nucleotides: TGTGCCAGCAGCAAAGTTACGGCGGGACAGCTCTCCTACGAGCAGTACTTC. It encodes CASSKVTAGQLSYEQYF.

This clone appeared a single time. The V gene is TRBV11-2, the J gene TRBJ2-7; D unresolved. This CDR3 has 13 residues. V was shortened by 5 bases and J by 0 bases, with 8 bases between the two germline ends. Germline CDR1 SGHAT, CDR2 FQNNGV. CDR3 DNA: TGTGCCAGCAGCCTACTAAGCTCCTACGAGCAGTACTTC. As protein: CASSLLSSYEQYF. The full variable domain, with the rest looked up from reference TRBV11-2 and TRBJ2-7, is EAGVAQSPRYKIIEKRQSVAFWCNPISGHATLYWYQQILGQGPKLLIQFQNNGVVDDSQLPKDRFSAERLKGVDSTLKIQPAKLEDSAVYLCASSLLSSYEQYFGPGTRLTVT.

This chain uses TRBV6-1 with TRBJ2-5, with D perhaps matching TRBD2 (5 bases). This CDR3 is 14 amino acids long. Trimming pared 1 base from V and 5 bases from J, leaving 11 bases between. Germline assignment: CDR1 MNHNS and CDR2 SASEGT. The CDR3: CASSEDPSLETQYF. In DNA form, the CDR3 reads TGTGCCAGCAGTGAAGATCCTAGCTTGGAGACCCAGTACTTC.

This chain links TRBV2 with TRBJ2-7; 12 bases are shared with TRBD2. The CDR3 consists of 15 residues. CDR1 and CDR2 (germline): SNHLY, FYNNEI. Trimming removed 4 bases from V and 4 bases from J; junction bases left unmatched: 5. CDR3 coding DNA: TGTGCCAGCAGTGTAGGACTAGCGGGGTTATACGAGCAGTACTTC. This encodes CASSVGLAGLYEQYF. The variable domain in full, completed from reference TRBV2 and TRBJ2-7, reads EPEVTQTPSHQVTQMGQEVILRCVPISNHLYFYWYRQILGQKVEFLVSFYNNEISEKSEIFDDQFSVERPDGSNFTLKIRSTKLEDSAMYFCASSVGLAGLYEQYFGPGTRLTVT.

The chain links TRBV29-1 to TRBJ2-1; unclear D gene. The CDR3 has 10 amino acids. The ends were cut back, 5 bases at V and 7 bases at J, with 6 bases in the middle. CDR1 SQVTM and CDR2 ANQGSEA come from the germline V gene. Here the CDR3 DNA reads TGCAGCGTTTCTGGAAATGAGCAGTTCTTC. Translating it yields CSVSGNEQFF.

V is TRBV7-9 and J is TRBJ2-5; 16 nucleotides match TRBD2. The germline CDR1 and CDR2 sequences are SEHNR and FQNEAQ (reference sequence). The ends lost 2 bases at V and 4 bases at J; junction bases unmatched: 4. The CDR3 has 17 residues. The CDR3 sequence is CASSLLGTSGRAETQYF. CDR3 DNA sequence: TGTGCCAGCAGCTTACTCGGGACTAGCGGGAGGGCAGAGACCCAGTACTTC. Full variable domain (rest looked up from reference TRBV7-9 and TRBJ2-5): DTGVSQNPRHKITKRGQNVTFRCDPISEHNRLYWYRQTLGQGPEFLTYFQNEAQLEKSRLLSDRFSAERPKGSFSTLEIQRTEQGDSAMYLCASSLLGTSGRAETQYFGPGTRLLVL.

The V and J genes are TRBV4-3 and TRBJ2-5, with D perhaps assigned TRBD1 or TRBD2 (5 bases each). This CDR3 spans 13 amino acids. Trimming pared 1 base from V and 4 bases from J, leaving 7 bases between. Looked up from germline, CDR1 is LGHNA and CDR2 is YSLEER. The DNA of the CDR3 is TGCGCCAGCAGCCAAGCGGGGCGAGAGACCCAGTACTTC. This sequence encodes CASSQAGRETQYF.

V usage is TRBV5-1 and J usage is TRBJ2-7, with 8 bases identical to TRBD1. This CDR3 has 14 residues. After removal of 4 bases from V and 6 bases from J, the junction contained 9 bases not matched to a gene. Germline values: CDR1 SGHRS, CDR2 YFSETQ. CDR3 amino acids: CASSRDRGSAEQYF. The CDR3 DNA reads as TGCGCCAGCAGCAGAGACAGGGGTAGCGCCGAGCAGTACTTC.

The rearrangement joins TRBV7-3 to TRBJ2-6, with D possibly TRBD2 on 6 matching bases. Germline CDR1 SGHTA, CDR2 FQGTGA. The CDR3 totals 16 residues. V lost 0 bases to trimming and J lost 0 bases, with 6 bases between them. The CDR3 protein is CASSLTRGSGANVLTF. CDR3 nucleotides: TGTGCCAGCAGCTTAACGCGGGGCTCTGGGGCCAACGTCCTGACTTTC.

The chain couples TRBV25-1 to TRBJ1-4; tentatively, D is TRBD1 (6 bases). The CDR3 runs 14 residues. CDR1 MGHDK and CDR2 SYGVNS come from the germline V gene. Between the trimmed V and J ends, which lost 5 bases and 8 bases, there was a span of 15 bases. CDR3 protein: CASSYWGLGEKLFF. The CDR3 DNA sequence: TGTGCCAGCAGTTACTGGGGGCTGGGAGAAAAACTGTTTTTT.